This T cell receptor (beta chain) was recovered during a study of shared clonotypes between healthy human individuals. Looking at the study overall: Three CD4 naive, three CD4 memory, two CD8 naive and one CD8 memory plate were used per donor.

Per germline, CDR1 KGHSH and CDR2 LQKENI. CDR3 size: 16 residues. J gave up 10 bases and V 2 bases, and 8 bases lay outside the gene matches. As originally analysed: Because ImmunoSEQ provided only junction sequences with no quality scores, the filtering differed. Profiling relied on immunoSEQ multiplex PCR, and the TCRdb table lists in-frame clones only, not all of them. V and J calls plus clone size are reproduced from that table; the DNA served to infer D and trimming. The sample holds about 1 million clones, 65% to 80% seen once. A remark on this clone: No antigen is known for it.

Study-level results: Measured sharing among donors was expected to vary with sequencing depth.

This clonotype originated in a man younger than 35 in good health. Sequencing input: memory CD4+ T cells sorted from blood. Indicated subset: CD45RA-negative fraction. V and J are TRBV18 and TRBJ1-6, with 10 bases lining up with TRBD1. The DNA for the CDR3 is TGTGCCAGCTCACCAGTAGTCAGGGACAGGGGCTCACCCCTCCACTTT. It encodes CASSPVVRDRGSPLHF.